The 30 T cell receptor beta chains below come from one sample, sequenced in a study of T-cell reconstitution after alpha-beta-depleted transplantation in children. Molecular barcoding with unique molecular identifiers was used for the TCRbeta library. TCRdb re-analysed the PCR reads in MiXCR, keeping a single row per CDR3 protein. The sample records some 200,000 distinct CDR3 sequences, approximately 8.4% being singletons. The sample in question was PBMCs, mostly from graft donor cells, obtained 360 days after TCRalphabeta/CD19-depleted stem cell transplant. These receptors originate from a male patient aged 2 to 9 who had a stem cell transplant for acute myeloid leukemia, so the T cells may come from the graft donor.

This clonotype has at least ten counts. V and J are TRBV5-1 and TRBJ2-5; tentative D call: TRBD2 (5 bases). V lost 0 bases and J lost 2, with 8 bases in between. The CDR3 loop spans 14 amino acids. CDR1 is SGHRS, CDR2 YFSETQ, per germline. CDR3 nucleotide sequence: TGCGCCAGCAGCTTGGCGGGGTTTCAAGAGACCCAGTACTTC. It specifies CASSLAGFQETQYF.

This rearrangement joins TRBV12-3 or TRBV12-4 to TRBJ1-5, with no clear D. Deletions cut 0 bases from V and 7 bases from J, with 13 bases between. The length of the CDR3 is 15 residues. For the CDR3, the DNA is TGTGCCAGCAGTTTAGCGATGGCTGACGGGCAGCCCCAGCATTTT. Residues: CASSLAMADGQPQHF.

The chain links TRBV5-1 to TRBJ1-1, with 7 bases lining up with TRBD1. The CDR3 extends over 13 amino acids. Germline lookup yields CDR1 SGHRS and CDR2 YFSETQ. V lost 6 bases to trimming and J lost 5 bases; unmatched junction nucleotides: 7. DNA for the CDR3: TGCGCCAGCAAAACAGGGGCGAGGACTGAAGCTTTCTTT. Its translation is CASKTGARTEAFF.

The CDR3 here is CASSGRDRRSAEHINEQFF. The CDR3 region has the DNA TGTGCCAGCAGCGGCCGGGACAGGCGATCGGCGGAACACATCAATGAGCAGTTCTTC. The V gene is TRBV11-1, the J gene TRBJ2-1; 8 nucleotides line up with TRBD1. The CDR3 runs 19 residues. Trimming at V came to 5 bases and at J to 6 bases, leaving 21 bases not matched to a gene. Looked up from germline, CDR1 is SGHAT and CDR2 is FQDESV (reference sequence).

A few counts support this clonotype. The CDR3 protein is CASSFGLDSYNSPLHF. The CDR3 nucleotides are TGCGCCAGCAGCTTCGGGTTAGACTCCTATAATTCACCCCTCCACTTT. The genes are TRBV5-1 and TRBJ1-6; D gene uncertain. The CDR3 is 16 amino acids. In germline, CDR1 is SGHRS, CDR2 YFSETQ. Trimming shortened V by 2 bases and J by 0 bases, and 9 bases separated the two germline ends.

There are a few counts of this clonotype. The rearrangement uses TRBV27 and TRBJ1-1, with D perhaps matching TRBD1 (5 bases). V was cut by 1 base and J by 4 bases, with 13 bases left in between. The CDR3 length is 15 residues. Germline V gene data show CDR1 as MNHEY and CDR2 as SMNVEV (reference sequence). CDR3 sequence reads: CASSLWAGMSTEAFF. In nucleotides, the CDR3 is TGTGCCAGCAGTTTATGGGCAGGGATGAGCACTGAAGCTTTCTTT.

This clonotype was picked up many times. For the CDR3, the DNA is TGTGCCAGCAGTTACGGCTCCCCGAGGTTCCCCATGAACACTGAAGCTTTCTTT. Protein product: CASSYGSPRFPMNTEAFF. This chain uses TRBV6-5 with TRBJ1-1; D gene uncertain. The CDR3 has 18 residues. The germline V gene has CDR1 MNHEY and CDR2 SVGAGI. V was clipped by 2 bases and J by 0 bases, with 19 bases between them.

Turning to this clonotype: A much larger clone lies one base from this, so it may be a read error. This chain links TRBV20-1 with TRBJ2-7; 8 bases map to TRBD1. In germline, CDR1 is DFQATT, CDR2 SNEGSKA (reference sequence). This CDR3 is 13 amino acids long. Trimming removed 0 bases from V and 6 bases from J; junction bases left unmatched: 4. CDR3 in amino acids: CSARDPTGVEQYF. The CDR3 region has the DNA TGCAGTGCTAGAGATCCGACAGGGGTCGAGCAGTACTTC.

This clonotype was picked up many times. The rearrangement uses TRBV29-1 and TRBJ2-1, with TRBD2 identical over 7 bases. With 5 bases clipped from V and 3 bases from J, the junction kept 4 bases outside the gene matches. Germline-derived CDR1 and CDR2 are SQVTM and ANQGSEA. This CDR3 has 13 residues. CDR3 DNA: TGCAGCGTTTCGGGGAGGGACTACAATGAGCAGTTCTTC. The encoded protein is CSVSGRDYNEQFF.

The chain uses TRBV20-1 and TRBJ2-7, with TRBD2 matching 10 bases. The CDR3 spans 14 residues. Germline assignment: CDR1 DFQATT and CDR2 SNEGSKA (reference sequence). Unmatched junction bases numbered 2, after V lost 3 bases and J lost 0 bases. The CDR3 protein is CSASGLADSYEQYF. DNA of the CDR3: TGCAGTGCTAGTGGACTAGCGGACTCCTACGAGCAGTACTTC.

The chain links TRBV6-4 to TRBJ2-3; no definite D call. The V gene lost 4 bases and the J gene lost 6 bases, with 11 bases spanning the gap. The CDR3 extends over 13 amino acids. Germline values: CDR1 MRHNA, CDR2 SNTAGT. The CDR3 protein is CASSVSIRDTQYF. In DNA, the CDR3 is TGTGCCAGCAGTGTTTCCATCCGGGATACGCAGTATTTT.

The sample holds a few counts of this clonotype. J is TRBJ1-6 and V is TRBV18; 10 positions agree with TRBD1. The CDR3 loop spans 15 amino acids. Germline-derived CDR1 and CDR2 are KGHSH and LQKENI. Unmatched junction bases numbered 4, after V lost 3 bases and J lost 8 bases. The CDR3 bases are TGTGCCAGCTCACCTGGACAGGGGGGCTATTCACCCCTCCACTTT. Protein: CASSPGQGGYSPLHF.

The chain combines TRBV20-1 with TRBJ2-2; unclear D gene. The V and J ends lost 3 bases and 2 bases respectively, with 7 bases between them. Germline CDR1 DFQATT, CDR2 SNEGSKA (reference sequence). The CDR3 extends over 13 amino acids. The CDR3 DNA reads as TGCAGTGCTAGGACACTAAACACCGGGGAGCTGTTTTTT. Protein sequence: CSARTLNTGELFF.

The CDR3, as DNA: TGTGCCAGCAGTCTACCCCTTTCTGGACAGGGCGTTTATGGCTACACCTTC. It yields the protein CASSLPLSGQGVYGYTF. The chain combines TRBV2 with TRBJ1-2; 8 bases are a match to TRBD1. V dropped 5 bases and J dropped 5; count of bases not matched to a gene: 16. This CDR3 comprises 17 residues. The V gene's germline CDR1 is SNHLY and CDR2 FYNNEI.

A few counts support this clonotype. V usage is TRBV28 and J usage is TRBJ2-3; unclear D gene. Germline CDR1 MDHEN, CDR2 SYDVKM. This CDR3 contains 14 residues. Trimming pared 6 bases from V and 2 bases from J, leaving 12 bases between. The CDR3 sequence is CASRTPANTDTQYF. The CDR3 DNA is TGTGCCAGCAGGACACCCGCTAACACAGATACGCAGTATTTT. Looking up the rest from reference TRBV28 and TRBJ2-3 gives the full variable domain: DVKVTQSSRYLVKRTGEKVFLECVQDMDHENMFWYRQDPGLGLRLIYFSYDVKMKEKGDIPEGYSVSREKKERFSLILESASTNQTSMYLCASRTPANTDTQYFGPGTRLTVL.

This clonotype was picked up many times. J is TRBJ2-1 and V is TRBV4-2, with 7 bases aligning to TRBD1. Germline loops: CDR1 LGHNA, CDR2 YNFKEQ. The J segment lost 7 bases and the V segment lost 0 bases, leaving 3 bases of the junction unmatched. The CDR3 is 14 residues long. As DNA, the CDR3 is TGTGCCAGCAGCCAAGAAGCCAGGGGGAATGAGCAGTTCTTC. Translating it yields CASSQEARGNEQFF.

The V call is TRBV5-1, the J call TRBJ1-2; D unclear. Trimming took off 0 bases at V and 3 bases at J, with 3 bases between the two ends. The CDR3 spans 12 residues. In germline, CDR1 is SGHRS, CDR2 YFSETQ. The CDR3 DNA reads as TGCGCCAGCAGCTTGGATCACTATGGCTACACCTTC. It encodes CASSLDHYGYTF.

This clonotype has at least ten counts. The CDR3 bases are TGCAGTGCTAGTCGTGGGAGCACAGATACGCAGTATTTT. Protein product: CSASRGSTDTQYF. This chain links TRBV20-1 with TRBJ2-3; D is ambiguous. This CDR3 has 13 amino acids. In germline, CDR1 is DFQATT, CDR2 SNEGSKA (reference sequence). Trimming pared 3 bases from V and 0 bases from J, leaving 7 bases between.

This clonotype was detected ten times or more. The chain employs TRBV20-1 and TRBJ2-7; D is unresolved. This CDR3 is 12 amino acids long. The germline gives CDR1 DFQATT, CDR2 SNEGSKA (reference sequence). V was pared by 0 bases and J by 3 bases, with 6 bases between. The CDR3 DNA follows: TGCAGTGCTAGAGACAGTGGCTACGAGCAGTACGTC. Translated, it gives CSARDSGYEQYV.

This clonotype has only a few counts. The chain recombines TRBV3-1 with TRBJ2-3; 8 nucleotides align to TRBD1. The germline gives CDR1 LGHDT, CDR2 YNNKEL (reference sequence). Trimming at V came to 1 base and at J to 0 bases, leaving 12 bases not matched to a gene. The CDR3 covers 19 residues. The CDR3 is CASSQVPRTGHESTDTQYF. In DNA form, the CDR3 reads TGTGCCAGCAGCCAAGTGCCCCGGACAGGGCACGAAAGCACAGATACGCAGTATTTT.

This clonotype has ten or more counts. The chain joins TRBV7-9 to TRBJ2-3; D is ambiguous. Looked up from germline, CDR1 is SEHNR and CDR2 is FQNEAQ (reference sequence). The CDR3 runs to 15 residues. Deletions cut 1 base from V and 2 bases from J, with 10 bases between. CDR3 in amino acids: CASSLGSGNTDTQYF. In DNA form, the CDR3 reads TGTGCCAGCAGCTTAGGTAGTGGAAACACAGATACGCAGTATTTT.

Many counts were recorded for this clonotype. V is TRBV30 and J is TRBJ2-2, with 12 bases matching TRBD2. J lost 6 bases, V lost 1 base, and 9 bases had no gene match. Germline V gene data show CDR1 as GTSNPN and CDR2 as SVGIG (reference sequence). The length of the CDR3 is 17 residues. CDR3 protein: CAWSAQPSGGAAGELFF. As DNA, the CDR3 is TGTGCCTGGAGTGCTCAACCTAGCGGGGGGGCTGCCGGGGAGCTGTTTTTT.

J is TRBJ2-5 and V is TRBV7-8; possible D gene TRBD1, 5 bases. The CDR3 is 13 residues long. Germline V gene lookup returns CDR1 SGHVS and CDR2 FQNEAQ. V was pared by 8 bases and J by 5 bases, with 15 bases between. The CDR3 loop reads CASATVVSETQYF. The CDR3 DNA reads TGTGCCAGCGCGACAGTCGTGAGTGAGACCCAGTACTTC.

This clonotype was seen more than once but under ten times. This chain connects TRBV18 to TRBJ2-3; TRBD2 matches 7 bases. CDR3 size: 14 residues. V lost 3 bases to trimming and J lost 2 bases; unmatched junction nucleotides: 2. Germline V gene data show CDR1 as KGHSH and CDR2 as LQKENI. The CDR3 reads CASSPTSPTDTQYF. For the CDR3, the DNA is TGTGCCAGCTCACCGACTAGCCCCACAGATACGCAGTATTTT.

V usage is TRBV29-1 and J usage is TRBJ1-5, with no clear D. In germline, CDR1 is SQVTM, CDR2 ANQGSEA. This CDR3 is 13 amino acids long. Trimming pared 7 bases from V and 3 bases from J, leaving 13 bases between. CDR3 amino acids: CSGSDGFNQPQHF. DNA of the CDR3: TGCAGCGGGTCGGACGGGTTCAATCAGCCCCAGCATTTT. The variable domain in full, with the rest retrieved from reference TRBV29-1 and TRBJ1-5, is SAVISQKPSRDICQRGTSLTIQCQVDSQVTMMFWYRQQPGQSLTLIATANQGSEATYESGFVIDKFPISRPNLTFSTLTVSNMSPEDSSIYLCSGSDGFNQPQHFGDGTRLSIL.

This chain connects TRBV6-1 to TRBJ2-2; the match to TRBD2 covers 13 bases. There are 15 residues in the CDR3. J gave up 6 bases and V 7 bases, and 5 bases lay outside the gene matches. Germline lookup yields CDR1 MNHNS and CDR2 SASEGT. The CDR3 bases are TGTGCCAGCAAACTAGCGGGGGGGTTGTCCGGGGAGCTGTTTTTT. This gives the protein CASKLAGGLSGELFF.

Regarding this clonotype: An end of the junction differs from the germline gene, which may be a read error. The chain combines TRBV4-3 with TRBJ2-3, with 10 bases that match TRBD2. The CDR3 covers 16 residues. CDR1 and CDR2 from the germline V gene are LGHNA and YSLEER. The CDR3 nucleotides read TGCGCCAGCAGCCAACTTATAGCGGGAGGAGGGGATACGCTGTATTTT. Protein: CASSQLIAGGGDTLYF.

The DNA for the CDR3 is TGTGCCAGCCAAGTCAAAAGACAGCAGGGGGTCTCCTACGAGCAGTACGTC. It encodes CASQVKRQQGVSYEQYV. V usage is TRBV6-2 or TRBV6-3 and J usage is TRBJ2-7, with 7 bases identical to TRBD1. There are 17 residues in the CDR3. From germline, CDR1 is MNHEY and CDR2 SVGEGT. Losses at the gene ends were 8 bases for V and 0 bases for J; bases not matched to a gene: 16.

This clonotype was seen a handful of times. The chain employs TRBV20-1 and TRBJ2-3; 11 bases agree with TRBD2. The CDR3 totals 13 residues. Germline trimming cut 6 bases from V and 6 bases from J; bases unmatched to any gene: 5. Germline values: CDR1 DFQATT, CDR2 SNEGSKA (reference sequence). The CDR3 protein is CSATSGALDTQYF. DNA of the CDR3: TGCAGTGCGACTAGCGGGGCCCTTGATACGCAGTATTTT.

This clonotype was counted between two and nine times. The rearrangement joins TRBV5-1 to TRBJ2-3; the match to TRBD2 covers 12 bases. CDR1 and CDR2 from the germline V gene are SGHRS and YFSETQ. This CDR3 has 17 amino acids. With V trimmed by 0 bases and J by 1 base, 3 bases remained unmatched. The CDR3 loop reads CASSLVSSGRGTDTQYF. The DNA of the CDR3 is TGCGCCAGCAGCTTGGTCTCTAGCGGGAGGGGCACAGATACGCAGTATTTT.